This is a list of T cell receptor beta chains from one sample in a study of blood T cell repertoires in COVID-19. This table comes from immunoSEQ multiplex PCR, and its TCRdb copy is limited to in-frame clones, with some not included. This sample has about 94,000 clones, with 80% found just once. Sequenced material: peripheral blood. The receptors were gathered from an elderly woman with acute or convalescent COVID-19. The CDR3 runs from the conserved cysteine through the conserved F or W. For some rows the clone size is stated as once, few or many, or as a class when expanded; others skip it.

TRBV5-4	15	few	TRBJ1-4	CASSVAGTTNEKLFF
TRBV14	14	-	TRBJ1-2	CASSQGYRGHGYTF
TRBV15	18	few	TRBJ2-1	CATSRDPRTSQPGGEQFF
TRBV19	15	-	TRBJ2-2	CASSISGVNTGELFF
TRBV6-5	15	-	TRBJ1-1	CASSYWGQADTEAFF
TRBV2	13	-	TRBJ1-5	CASRDRASQPQHF
TRBV5-4	16	-	TRBJ2-1	CASSAPTSGSRFEQFF
TRBV5-6	17	-	TRBJ2-1	CASSLGATGTRNNEQFF
TRBV19	14	few	TRBJ1-5	CASSMTGGDQPQHF
TRBV6-5	12	-	TRBJ2-7	CASAWDSYEQYF
TRBV7-8	12	-	TRBJ2-3	CASSQGADTQYF
TRBV27	13	-	TRBJ2-7	CASSLQGGHEQYF
TRBV18	12	-	TRBJ2-7	CASSPSTYEQYF
TRBV5-1	15	once	TRBJ2-2	CASRRTNSRTGELFF
TRBV5-1	15	-	TRBJ1-2	CASSLEFGAYNGYTF
TRBV5-1	16	-	TRBJ2-1	CASAPLAGRSYNEQFF
TRBV2	16	-	TRBJ2-5	CASSPSSGGARETQYF
TRBV5-1	14	-	TRBJ2-7	CASTFSRGGREQYF
TRBV5-1	18	-	TRBJ1-6	CASSLNGQKSSYNSPLHF
TRBV9	18	-	TRBJ2-5	CASTLGGESSRDQETQYF
TRBV4-1	17	-	TRBJ2-3	CASSRRQTVLNTDTQYF
TRBV5-1	16	-	TRBJ2-1	CASSREGLGSYNEQFF
TRBV29-1	14	once	TRBJ2-2	CSVMTGGITGELFF
TRBV29-1	14	-	TRBJ2-3	CSVEGARGADTQYF
TRBV7-9	13	-	TRBJ2-1	CASTPATYNEQFF
TRBV4-2	16	few	TRBJ2-2	CASSPGVRERSGELFF
TRBV6-5	14	-	TRBJ2-7	CASSSGTGDYEQYF
TRBV7-9	15	-	TRBJ1-2	CASSSRDRTSGGYTF
TRBV19	18	-	TRBJ2-3	CASSLRKGLDSSTDTQYF
TRBV10-3	13	-	TRBJ2-7	CAISDRFSYEQYF
TRBV5-1	16	few	TRBJ2-5	CASSSLGTSGQETQYF
TRBV7-9	16	few	TRBJ1-5	CASSLTQGKGNQPQHF
TRBV5-6	14	-	TRBJ2-5	CASSLYGDQETQYF
TRBV6-5	14	-	TRBJ2-5	CASSPQGPKETQYF
TRBV5-1	16	-	TRBJ2-5	CASSSRGSGIQETQYF
TRBV3-1/TRBV3-2	15	once	TRBJ2-1	CASSQGLAGLNEQFF
TRBV10-2	13	few	TRBJ2-7	CASRTSGAYEQYF
TRBV15	16	-	TRBJ2-2	CATSGSRGLNTGELFF
TRBV15	15	-	TRBJ2-7	CATSRNIDRVDEQYF
TRBV2	16	-	TRBJ2-3	CASGRVAGGRADTQYF
TRBV6-5	14	-	TRBJ2-1	CASSYEVSYNEQFF
TRBV6-5	15	few	TRBJ1-1	CASSSPATMNTEAFF
TRBV7-9	14	-	TRBJ2-2	CASSLIPNTGELFF
TRBV11-3	17	-	TRBJ2-1	CASSLDTASGTYNEQFF
TRBV3-1/TRBV3-2	15	once	TRBJ2-7	CASSPSGGRIYEQYF
TRBV4-1	14	-	TRBJ2-1	CASSQRLGSDEQFF
TRBV27	13	-	TRBJ2-1	CASSFQVFNEQFF
TRBV18	14	few	TRBJ2-7	CASSDLTDSYEQYF
TRBV5-1	14	-	TRBJ1-2	CASSRRTGLYGYTF
TRBV19	17	-	TRBJ1-5	CASSSLGTGLSNQPQHF
TRBV6-6	11	once	TRBJ2-5	CASSPQGTPYF
TRBV30	15	once	TRBJ1-5	CAWDVSGWRGQPQHF
TRBV19	15	-	TRBJ1-1	CASNRDRGPNTEAFF
TRBV5-6	12	-	TRBJ1-4	CASSLKKRGLFF